This entry describes one T cell receptor beta chain. What it binds is not known. Sequencing of TCR beta was carried out in blood CD8+ and CD4+ T cells. Healthy donors constituted the controls, which were matched for age and sex. The data derive from a study of CD8 T cells in Susac syndrome. Study observations and caveats: The TCR sequencing and HLA analysis in the study involved a relatively small number of individuals, as the study acknowledged.

An input of about 0.45 to 1 ug of RNA was subjected to reverse transcription using random hexamers. Amplification of the TCR beta CDR3 was carried out by immunoSEQ multiplex PCR, which spanned a total of 54 Vbeta and 13 Jbeta segments. Via MiXCR, TCRdb re-called the immunoSEQ multiplex PCR reads, giving one row per CDR3 protein. The repertoire consists of about 120,000 distinct CDR3 sequences, with 92% occurring once and the leading ten covering about 0.14%. Sequenced input: CD4+ T cells from PBMCs. The receptor was derived from a human donor in good health.

As DNA, the CDR3 is TGCAGTGCTCCCCCCGGGGGAAAGGGCTACACCTTC. Translated: CSAPPGGKGYTF. This rearrangement joins TRBV20-1 to TRBJ1-2, with D maybe TRBD1 (5 bases). Germline loops: CDR1 DFQATT, CDR2 SNEGSKA (reference sequence). CDR3 length equals 12 residues. With 5 bases removed from V and 8 bases from J, the gap between germline ends came to 15 bases.